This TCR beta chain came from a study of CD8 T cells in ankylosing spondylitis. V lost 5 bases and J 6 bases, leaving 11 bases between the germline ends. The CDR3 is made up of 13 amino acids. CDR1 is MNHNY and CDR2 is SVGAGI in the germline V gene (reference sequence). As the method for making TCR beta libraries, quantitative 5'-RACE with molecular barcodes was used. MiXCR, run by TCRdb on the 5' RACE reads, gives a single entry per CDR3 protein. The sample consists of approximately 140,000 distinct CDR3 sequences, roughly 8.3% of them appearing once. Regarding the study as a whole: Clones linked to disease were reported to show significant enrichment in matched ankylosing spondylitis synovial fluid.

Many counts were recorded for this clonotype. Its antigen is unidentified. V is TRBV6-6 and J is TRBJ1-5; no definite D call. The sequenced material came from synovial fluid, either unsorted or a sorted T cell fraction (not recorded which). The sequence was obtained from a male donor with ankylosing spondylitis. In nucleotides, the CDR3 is TGTGCCAGCAGTCTCCGAGCCGGTCAGCCCCAGCATTTT. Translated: CASSLRAGQPQHF.